This T cell receptor (beta chain) was found in a study of T cells after yellow fever vaccination. Whole-study findings and limits: Secondary responses were weaker yet peaked faster, day 5 versus 15. Of the clonotypes, a small share occurred in both CD4 and CD8 compartments.

For TCR, cDNA came from 5'RACE template switching, which added a universal primer site and UMIs. TCRdb passed the 5' RACE reads through MiXCR, listing each CDR3 protein once. Seen here are 90,000 to 150,000 distinct CDR3 sequences, roughly 6.8% observed once, and the top ten hold roughly 3%. This clonotype was seen a handful of times. Antigen specificity is unknown. V lost 2 bases, J lost 4 bases, and 3 bases stayed unmatched. Germline V gene sequence: CDR1 MNHNS, CDR2 SASEGT. The CDR3 spans 15 residues. This clonotype originated in a man between 18 and 35 years old who received the YFV17D yellow fever vaccine. Sample: CD4+ T cells sorted from PBMCs, taken around 45 days after the first yellow fever vaccination. The rearrangement uses TRBV6-1 and TRBJ2-5, with TRBD1 matching 11 bases. The CDR3 reads CASSEPGQGAETQYF. The CDR3 coding sequence is TGTGCCAGCAGTGAACCCGGACAGGGGGCAGAGACCCAGTACTTC.